This T cell receptor (beta chain) stems from a study of CD8+ T cells in alopecia areata. Germline CDR1 reads SNHLY; CDR2 reads FYNNEI. The CDR3 totals 13 residues. V lost 7 bases to trimming and J lost 10 bases, with 19 bases between them. This clone was observed a few times. cDNA reverse transcribed from extracted RNA served as the sequencing template. Clones were sequenced by immunoSEQ multiplex PCR, and TCRdb holds only the in-frame ones, with some missing. Seen here are roughly 110,000 clones, around three fifths observed once, and the top ten hold more than 10%. Regarding treatment: oral pan-JAK inhibitor, 5-10 mg twice daily.

The source of this sequence is a human donor with alopecia areata. The chain carries TRBV2 and TRBJ1-1; D ambiguous. Sequencing was performed on CD8+ T cells sorted from blood, taken at week 24, from a patient treated with tofacitinib. The CDR3 reads CASKGGEGFGAFF. The CDR3 bases are TGTGCCAGCAAAGGCGGGGAAGGGTTCGGAGCTTTCTTT.